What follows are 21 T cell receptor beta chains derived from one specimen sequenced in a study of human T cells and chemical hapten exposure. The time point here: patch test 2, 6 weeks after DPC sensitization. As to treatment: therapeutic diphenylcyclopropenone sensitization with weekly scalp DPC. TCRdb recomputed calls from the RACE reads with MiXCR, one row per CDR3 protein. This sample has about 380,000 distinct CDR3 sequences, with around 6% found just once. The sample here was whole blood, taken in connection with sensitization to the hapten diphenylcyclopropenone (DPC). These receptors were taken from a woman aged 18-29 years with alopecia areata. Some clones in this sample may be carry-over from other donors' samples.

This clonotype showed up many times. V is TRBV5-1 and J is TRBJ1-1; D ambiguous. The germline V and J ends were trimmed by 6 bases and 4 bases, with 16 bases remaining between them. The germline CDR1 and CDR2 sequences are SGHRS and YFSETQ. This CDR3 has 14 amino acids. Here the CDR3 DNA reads TGCGCCAGCAAACCCGTCGGGGTCGGCACTGAAGCTTTCTTT. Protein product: CASKPVGVGTEAFF. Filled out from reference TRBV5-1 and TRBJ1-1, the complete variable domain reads KAGVTQTPRYLIKTRGQQVTLSCSPISGHRSVSWYQQTPGQGLQFLFEYFSETQRNKGNFPGRFSGRQFSNSRSEMNVSTLELGDSALYLCASKPVGVGTEAFFGQGTRLTVV.

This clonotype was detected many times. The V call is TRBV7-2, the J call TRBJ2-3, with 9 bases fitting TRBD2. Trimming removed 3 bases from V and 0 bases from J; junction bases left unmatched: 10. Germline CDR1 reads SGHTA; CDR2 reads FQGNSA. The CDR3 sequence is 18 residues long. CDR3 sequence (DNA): TGTGCCAGCAGCTTTCGGGTAGCGGGGGTTTCTAGCACAGATACGCAGTATTTT. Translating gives CASSFRVAGVSSTDTQYF.

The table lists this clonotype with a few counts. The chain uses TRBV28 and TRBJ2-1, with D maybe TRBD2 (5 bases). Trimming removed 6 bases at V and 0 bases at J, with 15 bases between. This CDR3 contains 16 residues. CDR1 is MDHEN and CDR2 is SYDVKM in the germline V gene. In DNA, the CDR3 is TGTGCCAGCAGAACCTACGTGGGGAGCTCCTACAATGAGCAGTTCTTC. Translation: CASRTYVGSSYNEQFF.

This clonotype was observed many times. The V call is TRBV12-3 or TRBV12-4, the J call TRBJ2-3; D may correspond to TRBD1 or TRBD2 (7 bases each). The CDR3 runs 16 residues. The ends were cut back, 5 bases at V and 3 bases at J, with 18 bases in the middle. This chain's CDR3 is CASSPNRGGSTDTQYF. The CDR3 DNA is TGTGCCAGCAGTCCGAACAGGGGCGGGAGTACAGATACGCAGTATTTT.

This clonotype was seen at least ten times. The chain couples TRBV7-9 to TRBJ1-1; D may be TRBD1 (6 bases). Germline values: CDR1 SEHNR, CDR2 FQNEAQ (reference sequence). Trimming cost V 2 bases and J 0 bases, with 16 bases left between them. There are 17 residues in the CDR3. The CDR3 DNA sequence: TGTGCCAGCAGCTTAACGGGACAAAGTCCTATGAACACTGAAGCTTTCTTT. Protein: CASSLTGQSPMNTEAFF. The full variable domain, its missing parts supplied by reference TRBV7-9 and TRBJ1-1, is DTGVSQNPRHKITKRGQNVTFRCDPISEHNRLYWYRQTLGQGPEFLTYFQNEAQLEKSRLLSDRFSAERPKGSFSTLEIQRTEQGDSAMYLCASSLTGQSPMNTEAFFGQGTRLTVV.

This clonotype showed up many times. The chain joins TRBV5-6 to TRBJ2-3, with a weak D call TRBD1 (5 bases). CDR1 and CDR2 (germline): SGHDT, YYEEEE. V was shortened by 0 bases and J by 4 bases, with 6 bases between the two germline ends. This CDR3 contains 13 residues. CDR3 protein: CASSLVGPDTQYF. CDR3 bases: TGTGCCAGCAGCTTGGTGGGGCCAGATACGCAGTATTTT.

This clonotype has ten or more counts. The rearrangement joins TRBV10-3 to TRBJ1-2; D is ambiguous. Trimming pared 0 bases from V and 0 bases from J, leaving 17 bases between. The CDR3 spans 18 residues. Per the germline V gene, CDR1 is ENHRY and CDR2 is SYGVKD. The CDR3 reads CAISESINVEVTNYGYTF. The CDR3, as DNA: TGTGCCATCAGTGAGTCGATAAATGTAGAAGTCACTAACTATGGCTACACCTTC.

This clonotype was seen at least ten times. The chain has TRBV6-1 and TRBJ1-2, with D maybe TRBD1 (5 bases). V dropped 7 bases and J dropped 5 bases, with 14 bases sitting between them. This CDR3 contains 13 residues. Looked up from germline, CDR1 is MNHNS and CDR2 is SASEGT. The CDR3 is CASTDDRIYGYTF. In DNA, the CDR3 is TGTGCCAGCACCGATGACAGAATTTATGGCTACACCTTC.

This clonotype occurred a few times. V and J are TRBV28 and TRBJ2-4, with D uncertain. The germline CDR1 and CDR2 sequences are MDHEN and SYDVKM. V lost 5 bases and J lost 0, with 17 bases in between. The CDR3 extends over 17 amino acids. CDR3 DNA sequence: TGTGCCAGCAGTACCTCCCGACTGGCCCTAGCCAAAAACATTCAGTACTTC. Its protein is CASSTSRLALAKNIQYF.

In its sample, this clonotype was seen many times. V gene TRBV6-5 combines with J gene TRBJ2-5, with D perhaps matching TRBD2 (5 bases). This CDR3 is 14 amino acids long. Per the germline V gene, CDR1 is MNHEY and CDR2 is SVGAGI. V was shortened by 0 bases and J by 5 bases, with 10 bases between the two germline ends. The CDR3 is CASSYSAPGETQYF. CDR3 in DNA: TGTGCCAGCAGTTACTCTGCCCCGGGGGAGACCCAGTACTTC.

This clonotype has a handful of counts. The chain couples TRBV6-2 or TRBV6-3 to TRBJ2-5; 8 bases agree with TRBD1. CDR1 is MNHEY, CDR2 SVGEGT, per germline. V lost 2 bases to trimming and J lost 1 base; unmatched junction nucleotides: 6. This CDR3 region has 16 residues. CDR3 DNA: TGTGCCAGCAGTTACCCCGGACAGGGTAGCCAAGAGACCCAGTACTTC. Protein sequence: CASSYPGQGSQETQYF.

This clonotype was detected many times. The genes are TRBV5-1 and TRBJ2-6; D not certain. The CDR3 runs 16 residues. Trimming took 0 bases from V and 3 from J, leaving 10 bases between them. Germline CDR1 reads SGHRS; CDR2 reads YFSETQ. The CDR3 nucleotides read TGCGCCAGCAGCTTGGGTAACTTCGATGGGGCCAACGTCCTGACTTTC. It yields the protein CASSLGNFDGANVLTF.

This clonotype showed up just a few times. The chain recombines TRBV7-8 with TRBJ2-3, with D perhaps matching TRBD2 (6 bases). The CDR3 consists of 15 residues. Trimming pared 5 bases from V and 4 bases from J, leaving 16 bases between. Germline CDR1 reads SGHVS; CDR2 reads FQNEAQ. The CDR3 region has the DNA TGTGCCAGCAGCCTCCGGGACTCCCTAGCAGATACGCAGTATTTT. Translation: CASSLRDSLADTQYF.

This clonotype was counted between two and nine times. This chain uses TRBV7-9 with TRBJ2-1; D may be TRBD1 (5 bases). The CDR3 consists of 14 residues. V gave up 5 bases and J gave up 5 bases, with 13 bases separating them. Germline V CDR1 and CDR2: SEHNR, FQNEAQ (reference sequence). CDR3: CASSLQTANNEQFF. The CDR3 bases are TGTGCCAGCAGCCTACAGACAGCCAACAATGAGCAGTTCTTC.

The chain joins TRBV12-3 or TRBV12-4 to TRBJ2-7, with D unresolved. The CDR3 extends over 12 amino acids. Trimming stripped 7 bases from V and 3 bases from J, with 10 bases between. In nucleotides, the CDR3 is TGTGCCAGCACCGCCTCTTTCTACGAGCAGTACTTC. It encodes CASTASFYEQYF.

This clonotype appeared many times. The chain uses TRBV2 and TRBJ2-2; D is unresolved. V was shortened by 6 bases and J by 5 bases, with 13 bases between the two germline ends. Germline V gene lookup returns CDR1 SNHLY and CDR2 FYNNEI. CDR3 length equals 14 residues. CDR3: CASRADTHTGELFF. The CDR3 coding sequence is TGTGCCAGCAGGGCCGACACGCATACCGGGGAGCTGTTTTTT.

The CDR3 region has the DNA TGTGCCAGCAGTTCGAGCCTACAGGGAGTTAAACTGTTTTTT. Protein: CASSSSLQGVKLFF. The J gene is TRBJ1-4, the V gene TRBV6-2 or TRBV6-3, with D possibly TRBD1 on 6 matching bases. This CDR3 has 14 amino acids. Germline CDR1 and CDR2: MNHEY and SVGEGT. V was shortened by 4 bases and J by 11 bases, with 17 bases between the two germline ends.

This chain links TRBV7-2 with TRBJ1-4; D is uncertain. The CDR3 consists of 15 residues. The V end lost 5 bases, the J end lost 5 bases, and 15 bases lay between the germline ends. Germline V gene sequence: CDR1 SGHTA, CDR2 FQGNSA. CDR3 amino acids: CASSTKGSRNEKLFF. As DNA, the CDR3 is TGTGCCAGCAGCACAAAGGGCAGCCGCAATGAAAAACTGTTTTTT.

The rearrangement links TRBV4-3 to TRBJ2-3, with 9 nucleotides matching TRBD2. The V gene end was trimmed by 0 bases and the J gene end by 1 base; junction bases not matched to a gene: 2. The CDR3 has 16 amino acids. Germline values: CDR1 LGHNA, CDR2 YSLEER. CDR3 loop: CASSQDLAGRTDTQYF. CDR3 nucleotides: TGCGCCAGCAGCCAAGATCTAGCGGGGCGCACAGATACGCAGTATTTT.

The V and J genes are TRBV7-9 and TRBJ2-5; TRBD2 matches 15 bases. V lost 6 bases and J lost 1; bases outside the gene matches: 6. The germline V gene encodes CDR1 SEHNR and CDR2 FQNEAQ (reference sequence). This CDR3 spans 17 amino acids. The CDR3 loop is CASSRGLAGGPQETQYF. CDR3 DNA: TGTGCCAGCAGTCGCGGACTAGCGGGGGGGCCCCAAGAGACCCAGTACTTC.

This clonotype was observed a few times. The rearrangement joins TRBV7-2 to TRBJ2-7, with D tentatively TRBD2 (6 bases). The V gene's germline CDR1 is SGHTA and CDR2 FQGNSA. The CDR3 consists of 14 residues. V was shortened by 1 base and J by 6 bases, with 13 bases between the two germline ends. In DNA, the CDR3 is TGTGCCAGCAGCTTAGGGGGACTCGGGAGCGAGCAGTACTTC. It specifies CASSLGGLGSEQYF.